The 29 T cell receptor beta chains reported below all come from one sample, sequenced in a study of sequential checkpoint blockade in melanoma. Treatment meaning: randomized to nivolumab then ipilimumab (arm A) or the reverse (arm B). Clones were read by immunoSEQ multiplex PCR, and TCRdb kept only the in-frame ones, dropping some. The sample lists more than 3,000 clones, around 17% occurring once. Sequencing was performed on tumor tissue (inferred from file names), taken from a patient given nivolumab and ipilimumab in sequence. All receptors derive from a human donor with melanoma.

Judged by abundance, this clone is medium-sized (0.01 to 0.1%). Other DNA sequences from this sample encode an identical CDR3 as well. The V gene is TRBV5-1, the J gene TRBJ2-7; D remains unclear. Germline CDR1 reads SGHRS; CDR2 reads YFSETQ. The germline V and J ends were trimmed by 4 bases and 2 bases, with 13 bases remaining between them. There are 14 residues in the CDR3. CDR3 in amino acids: CASSDGWGTYEQYF. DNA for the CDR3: TGCGCCAGCAGCGATGGATGGGGAACCTACGAGCAGTACTTC.

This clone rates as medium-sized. CDR3 sequence (DNA): TGTGCCAGCAGTTACTCCTCGGGGCGGAACACTGAAGCTTTCTTT. Translating gives CASSYSSGRNTEAFF. The rearrangement links TRBV6-8 to TRBJ1-1, with a possible D match to TRBD1 (5 bases). The V end was cut by 0 bases, the J end by 1 base, with 9 bases between. Germline-derived CDR1 and CDR2 are MNHGY and SAAAGT. The CDR3 is 15 residues long.

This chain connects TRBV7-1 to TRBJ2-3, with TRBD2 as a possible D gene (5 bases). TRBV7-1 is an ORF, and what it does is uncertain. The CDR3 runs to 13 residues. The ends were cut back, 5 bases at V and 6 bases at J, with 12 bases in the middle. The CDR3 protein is CASSLSGADTQYF. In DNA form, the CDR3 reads TGTGCCAGCAGCCTAAGCGGAGCGGATACGCAGTATTTT.

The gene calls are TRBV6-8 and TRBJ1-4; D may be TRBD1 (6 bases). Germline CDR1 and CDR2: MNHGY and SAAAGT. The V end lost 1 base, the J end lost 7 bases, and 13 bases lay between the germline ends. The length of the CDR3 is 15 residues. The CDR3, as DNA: TGTGCCAGCAGTTACTATGGGGGCGGGGGTGAAAAACTGTTTTTT. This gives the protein CASSYYGGGGEKLFF.

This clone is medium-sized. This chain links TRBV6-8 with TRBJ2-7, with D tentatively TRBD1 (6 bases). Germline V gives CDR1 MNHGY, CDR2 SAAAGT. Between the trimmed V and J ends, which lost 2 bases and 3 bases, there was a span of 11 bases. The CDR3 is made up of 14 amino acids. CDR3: CASSYQGSYYEQYF. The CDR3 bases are TGTGCCAGCAGTTACCAGGGGTCCTACTACGAGCAGTACTTC.

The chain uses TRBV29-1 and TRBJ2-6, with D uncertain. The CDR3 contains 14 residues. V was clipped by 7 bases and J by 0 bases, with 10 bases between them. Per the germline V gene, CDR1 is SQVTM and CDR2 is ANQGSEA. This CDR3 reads CSAYGLSGANVLTF. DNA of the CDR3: TGCAGCGCATACGGGCTCTCTGGGGCCAACGTCCTGACTTTC. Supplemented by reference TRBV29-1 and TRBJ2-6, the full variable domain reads SAVISQKPSRDICQRGTSLTIQCQVDSQVTMMFWYRQQPGQSLTLIATANQGSEATYESGFVIDKFPISRPNLTFSTLTVSNMSPEDSSIYLCSAYGLSGANVLTFGAGSRLTVL.

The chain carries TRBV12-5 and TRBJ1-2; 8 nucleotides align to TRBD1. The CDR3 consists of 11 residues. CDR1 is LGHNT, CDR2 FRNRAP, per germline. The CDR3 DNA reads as TGTGCCATCGGACAGGGCGTAGGCTACACCTTC. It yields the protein CAIGQGVGYTF.

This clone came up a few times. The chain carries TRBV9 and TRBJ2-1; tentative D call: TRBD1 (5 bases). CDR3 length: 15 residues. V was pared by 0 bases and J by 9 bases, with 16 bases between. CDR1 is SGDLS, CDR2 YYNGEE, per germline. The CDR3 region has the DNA TGTGCCAGCAGCGTAGGGGGCAGGCCCGTCGGTGAGCAGTTCTTC. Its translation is CASSVGGRPVGEQFF.

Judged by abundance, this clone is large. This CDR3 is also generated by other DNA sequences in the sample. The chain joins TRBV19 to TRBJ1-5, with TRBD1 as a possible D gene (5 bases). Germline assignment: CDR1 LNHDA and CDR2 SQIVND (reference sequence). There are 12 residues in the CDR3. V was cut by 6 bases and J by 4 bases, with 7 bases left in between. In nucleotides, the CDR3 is TGTGCCAGTAGGGGGGGAAATCAGCCCCAGCATTTT. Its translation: CASRGGNQPQHF. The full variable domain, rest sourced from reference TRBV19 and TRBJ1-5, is DGGITQSPKYLFRKEGQNVTLSCEQNLNHDAMYWYRQDPGQGLRLIYYSQIVNDFQKGDIAEGYSVSREKKESFPLTVTSAQKNPTAFYLCASRGGNQPQHFGDGTRLSIL.

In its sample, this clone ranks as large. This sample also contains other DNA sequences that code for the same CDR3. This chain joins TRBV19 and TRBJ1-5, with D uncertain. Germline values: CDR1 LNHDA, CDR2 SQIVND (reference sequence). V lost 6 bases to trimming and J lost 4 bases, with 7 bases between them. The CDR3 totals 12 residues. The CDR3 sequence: CASRGGNQPQHF. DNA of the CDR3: TGTGCCAGTAGAGGAGGGAATCAGCCCCAGCATTTT.

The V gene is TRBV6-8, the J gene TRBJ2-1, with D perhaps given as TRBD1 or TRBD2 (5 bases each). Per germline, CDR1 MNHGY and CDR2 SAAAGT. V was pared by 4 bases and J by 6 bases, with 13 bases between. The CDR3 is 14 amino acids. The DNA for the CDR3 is TGTGCCAGCAGTTCCTTTGGGACCCGCAATGAGCAGTTCTTC. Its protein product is CASSSFGTRNEQFF.

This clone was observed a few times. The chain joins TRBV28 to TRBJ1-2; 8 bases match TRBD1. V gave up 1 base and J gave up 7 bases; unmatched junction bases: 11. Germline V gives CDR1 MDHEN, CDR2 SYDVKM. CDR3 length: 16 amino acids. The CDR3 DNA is TGTGCCAGCAGTTTATACTTACTCGGACAGGGCGGTGGCTACACCTTC. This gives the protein CASSLYLLGQGGGYTF.

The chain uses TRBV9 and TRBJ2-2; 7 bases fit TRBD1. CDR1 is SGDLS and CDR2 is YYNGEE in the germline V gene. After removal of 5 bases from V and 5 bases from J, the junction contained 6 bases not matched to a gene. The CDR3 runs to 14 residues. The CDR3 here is CASSAQGLTGELFF. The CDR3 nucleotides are TGTGCCAGCAGTGCACAGGGGTTGACCGGGGAGCTGTTTTTT.

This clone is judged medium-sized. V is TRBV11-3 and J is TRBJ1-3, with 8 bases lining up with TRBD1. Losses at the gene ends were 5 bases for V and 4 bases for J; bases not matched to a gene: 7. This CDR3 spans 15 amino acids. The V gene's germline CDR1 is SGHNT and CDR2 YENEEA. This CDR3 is CASSPENRGGNTIYF. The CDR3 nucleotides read TGTGCCAGCAGCCCCGAAAACAGGGGGGGAAACACCATATATTTT.

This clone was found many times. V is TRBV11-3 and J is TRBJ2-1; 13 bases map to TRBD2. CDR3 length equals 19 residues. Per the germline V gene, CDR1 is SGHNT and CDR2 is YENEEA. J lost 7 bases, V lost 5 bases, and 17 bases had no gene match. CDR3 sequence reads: CASSLDPGLAGSVGNEQFF. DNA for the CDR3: TGTGCCAGCAGCCTGGATCCGGGACTAGCGGGGTCGGTCGGGAATGAGCAGTTCTTC.

CDR3 in DNA: TGTGCCAGCAGACCCTCTGTGGAGGGAAACGATGAGCAGTTCTTC. This sequence encodes CASRPSVEGNDEQFF. The V and J genes are TRBV28 and TRBJ2-1; D perhaps matches TRBD2 (6 bases). Germline CDR1 reads MDHEN; CDR2 reads SYDVKM. The CDR3 is 15 amino acids. Between the trimmed V and J ends, which lost 6 bases and 8 bases, there was a span of 20 bases.

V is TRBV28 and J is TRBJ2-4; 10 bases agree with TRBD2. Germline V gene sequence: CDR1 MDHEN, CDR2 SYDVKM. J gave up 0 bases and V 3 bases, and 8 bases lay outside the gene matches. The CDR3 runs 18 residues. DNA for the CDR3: TGTGCCAGCAGTTTGGGGACTAGCGTTGAACTAGCCAAAAACATTCAGTACTTC. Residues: CASSLGTSVELAKNIQYF.

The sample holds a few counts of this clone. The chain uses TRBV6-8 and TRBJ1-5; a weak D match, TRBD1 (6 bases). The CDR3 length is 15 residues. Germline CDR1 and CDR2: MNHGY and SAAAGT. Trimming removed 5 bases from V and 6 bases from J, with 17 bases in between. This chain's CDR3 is CASSTTQGLVQPQHF. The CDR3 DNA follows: TGTGCCAGCAGTACAACACAGGGCTTAGTTCAGCCCCAGCATTTT.

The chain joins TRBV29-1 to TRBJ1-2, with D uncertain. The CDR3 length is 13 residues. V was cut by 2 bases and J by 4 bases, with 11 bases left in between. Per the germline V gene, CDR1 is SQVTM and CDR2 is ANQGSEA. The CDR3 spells CSVETGTAYGYTF. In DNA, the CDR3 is TGCAGCGTTGAAACGGGAACAGCCTATGGCTACACCTTC.

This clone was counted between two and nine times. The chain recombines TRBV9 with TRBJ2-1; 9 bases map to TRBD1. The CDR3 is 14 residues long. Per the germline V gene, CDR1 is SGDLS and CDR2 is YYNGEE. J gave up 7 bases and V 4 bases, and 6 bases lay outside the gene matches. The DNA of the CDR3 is TGTGCCAGCAGCCCCCGGACAGGGGTTAATGAGCAGTTCTTC. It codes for CASSPRTGVNEQFF.

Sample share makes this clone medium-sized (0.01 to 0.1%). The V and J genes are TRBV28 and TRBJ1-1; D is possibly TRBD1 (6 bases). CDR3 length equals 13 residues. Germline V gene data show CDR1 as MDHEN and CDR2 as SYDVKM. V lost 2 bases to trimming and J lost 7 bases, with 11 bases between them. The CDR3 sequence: CASSLRGAIEAFF. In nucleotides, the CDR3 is TGTGCCAGCAGTTTAAGGGGGGCTATTGAAGCTTTCTTT.

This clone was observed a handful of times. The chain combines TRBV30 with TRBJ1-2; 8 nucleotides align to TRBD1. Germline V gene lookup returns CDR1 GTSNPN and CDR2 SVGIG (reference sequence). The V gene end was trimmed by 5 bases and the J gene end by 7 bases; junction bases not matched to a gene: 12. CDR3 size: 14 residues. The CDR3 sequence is CAWSTGAGLGGYTF. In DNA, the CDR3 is TGTGCCTGGTCGACAGGGGCAGGGCTGGGTGGCTACACCTTC.

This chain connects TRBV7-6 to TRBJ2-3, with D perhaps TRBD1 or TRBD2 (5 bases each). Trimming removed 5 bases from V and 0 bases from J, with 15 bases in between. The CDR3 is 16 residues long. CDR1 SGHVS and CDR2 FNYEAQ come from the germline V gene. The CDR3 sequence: CASSPNWGSSTDTQYF. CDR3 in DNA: TGTGCCAGCAGCCCGAATTGGGGGTCTAGCACAGATACGCAGTATTTT.

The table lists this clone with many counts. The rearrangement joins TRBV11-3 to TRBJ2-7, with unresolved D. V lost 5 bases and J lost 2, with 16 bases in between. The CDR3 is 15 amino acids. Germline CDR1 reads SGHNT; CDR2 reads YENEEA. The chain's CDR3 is CASSPRTPITYEQYF. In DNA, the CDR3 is TGTGCCAGCAGCCCCAGAACACCTATTACCTACGAGCAGTACTTC.

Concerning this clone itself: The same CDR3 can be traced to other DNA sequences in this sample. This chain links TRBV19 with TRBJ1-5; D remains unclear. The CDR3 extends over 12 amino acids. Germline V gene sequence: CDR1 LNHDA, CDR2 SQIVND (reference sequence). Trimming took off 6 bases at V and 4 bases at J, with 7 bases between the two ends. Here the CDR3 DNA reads TGTGCCAGTAGGGCTGGAAATCAGCCCCAGCATTTT. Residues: CASRAGNQPQHF.

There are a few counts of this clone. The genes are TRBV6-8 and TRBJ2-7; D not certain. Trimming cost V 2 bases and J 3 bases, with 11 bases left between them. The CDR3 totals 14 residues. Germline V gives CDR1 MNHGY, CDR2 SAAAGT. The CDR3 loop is CASSYVGPYYEQYF. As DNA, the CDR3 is TGTGCCAGCAGTTACGTAGGACCGTACTACGAGCAGTACTTC.

The CDR3 DNA reads as TGTGCCAGCAGATCCTCTCAGGGGACGAACACTGAAGCTTTCTTT. Its protein product is CASRSSQGTNTEAFF. The rearrangement links TRBV6-8 to TRBJ1-1; D perhaps matches TRBD1 (6 bases). V was cut by 6 bases and J by 1 base, with 15 bases left in between. This CDR3 region has 15 residues. Germline lookup yields CDR1 MNHGY and CDR2 SAAAGT.

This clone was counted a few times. The CDR3 loop reads CASSSAGGPGDTQYF. The CDR3 region has the DNA TGTGCCAGCAGTTCAGCGGGGGGGCCTGGAGATACGCAGTATTTT. V and J are TRBV6-8 and TRBJ2-3; TRBD2 agrees at 10 bases. The CDR3 sequence is 15 residues long. V dropped 4 bases and J dropped 5; count of bases not matched to a gene: 6. Germline V CDR1 and CDR2: MNHGY, SAAAGT.

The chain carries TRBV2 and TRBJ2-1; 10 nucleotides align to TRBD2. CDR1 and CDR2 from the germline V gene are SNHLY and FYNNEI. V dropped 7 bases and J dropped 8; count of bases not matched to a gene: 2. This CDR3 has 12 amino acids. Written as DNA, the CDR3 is TGTGCCAGCAAGCGGGGGGGGCATGAGCAGTTCTTC. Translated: CASKRGGHEQFF.